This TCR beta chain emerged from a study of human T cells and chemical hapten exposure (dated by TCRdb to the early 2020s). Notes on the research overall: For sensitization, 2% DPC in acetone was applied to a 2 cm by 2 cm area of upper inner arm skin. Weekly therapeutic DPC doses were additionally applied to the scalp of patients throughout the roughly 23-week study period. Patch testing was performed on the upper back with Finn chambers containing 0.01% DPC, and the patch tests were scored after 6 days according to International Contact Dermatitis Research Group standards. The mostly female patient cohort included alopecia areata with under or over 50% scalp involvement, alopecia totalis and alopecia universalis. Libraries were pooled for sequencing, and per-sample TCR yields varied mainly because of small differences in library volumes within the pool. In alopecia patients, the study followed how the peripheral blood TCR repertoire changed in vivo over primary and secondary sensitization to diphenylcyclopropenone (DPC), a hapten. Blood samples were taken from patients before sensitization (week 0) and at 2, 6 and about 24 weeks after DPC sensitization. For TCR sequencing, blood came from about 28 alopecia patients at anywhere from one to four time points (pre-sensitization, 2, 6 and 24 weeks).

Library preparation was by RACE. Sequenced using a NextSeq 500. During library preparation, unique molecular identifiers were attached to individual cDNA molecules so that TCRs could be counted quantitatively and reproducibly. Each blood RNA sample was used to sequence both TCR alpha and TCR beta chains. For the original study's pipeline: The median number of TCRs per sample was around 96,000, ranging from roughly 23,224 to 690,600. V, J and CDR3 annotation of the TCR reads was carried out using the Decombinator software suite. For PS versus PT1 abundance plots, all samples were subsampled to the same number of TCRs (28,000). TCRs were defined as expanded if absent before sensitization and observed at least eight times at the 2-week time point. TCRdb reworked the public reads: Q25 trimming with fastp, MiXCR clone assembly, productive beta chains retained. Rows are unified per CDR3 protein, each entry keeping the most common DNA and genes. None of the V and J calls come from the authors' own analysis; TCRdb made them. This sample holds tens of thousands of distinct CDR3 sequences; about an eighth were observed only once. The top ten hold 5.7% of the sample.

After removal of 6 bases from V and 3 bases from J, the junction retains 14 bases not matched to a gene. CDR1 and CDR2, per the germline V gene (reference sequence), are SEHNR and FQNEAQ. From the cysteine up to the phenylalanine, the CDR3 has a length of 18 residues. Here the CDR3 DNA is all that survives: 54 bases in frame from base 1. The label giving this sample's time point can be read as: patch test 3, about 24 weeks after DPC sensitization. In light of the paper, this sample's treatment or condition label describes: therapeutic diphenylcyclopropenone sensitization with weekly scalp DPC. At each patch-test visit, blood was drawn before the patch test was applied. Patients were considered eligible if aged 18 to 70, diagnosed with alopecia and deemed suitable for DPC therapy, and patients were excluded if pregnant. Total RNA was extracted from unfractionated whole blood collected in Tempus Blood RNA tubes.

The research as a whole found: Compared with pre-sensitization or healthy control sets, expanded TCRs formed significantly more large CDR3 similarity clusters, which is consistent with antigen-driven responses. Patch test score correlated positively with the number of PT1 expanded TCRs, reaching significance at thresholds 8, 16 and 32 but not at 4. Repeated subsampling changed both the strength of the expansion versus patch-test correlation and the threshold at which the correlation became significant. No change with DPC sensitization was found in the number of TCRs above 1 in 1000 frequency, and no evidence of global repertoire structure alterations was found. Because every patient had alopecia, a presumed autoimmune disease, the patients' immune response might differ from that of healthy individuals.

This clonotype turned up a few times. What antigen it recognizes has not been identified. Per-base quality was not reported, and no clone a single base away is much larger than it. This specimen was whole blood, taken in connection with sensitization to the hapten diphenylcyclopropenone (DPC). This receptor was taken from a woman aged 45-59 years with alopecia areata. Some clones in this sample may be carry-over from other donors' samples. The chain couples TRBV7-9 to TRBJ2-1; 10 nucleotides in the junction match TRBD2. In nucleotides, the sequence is TGTGCCAGCAGTCCGCGAGTGATAGCGGGAGGAATCTACAATGAGCAGTTCTTC. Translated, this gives CASSPRVIAGGIYNEQFF.